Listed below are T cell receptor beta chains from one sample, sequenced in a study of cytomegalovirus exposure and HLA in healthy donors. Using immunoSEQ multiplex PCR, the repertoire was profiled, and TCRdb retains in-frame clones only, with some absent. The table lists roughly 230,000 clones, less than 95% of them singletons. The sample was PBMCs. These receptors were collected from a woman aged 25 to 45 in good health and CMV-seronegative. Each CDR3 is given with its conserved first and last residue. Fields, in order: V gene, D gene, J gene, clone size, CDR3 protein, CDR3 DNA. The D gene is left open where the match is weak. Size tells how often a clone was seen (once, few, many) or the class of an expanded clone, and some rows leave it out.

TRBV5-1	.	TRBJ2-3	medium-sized	CASSLSTDTQYF	TGCGCCAGCAGCTTAAGCACAGATACGCAGTATTTT
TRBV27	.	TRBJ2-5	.	CASSNQGEGVTQYF	TGTGCCAGCAGCAATCAGGGGGAGGGTGTGACCCAGTACTTC
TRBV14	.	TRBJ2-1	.	CASSSNNEQFF	TGTGCCAGCAGCTCTAACAATGAGCAGTTCTTC
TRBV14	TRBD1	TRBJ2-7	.	CASSQAGTGEQYF	TGTGCCAGCAGCCAAGCCGGGACAGGGGAGCAGTACTTC
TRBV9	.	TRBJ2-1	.	CASSVDGAVYNEQFF	TGTGCCAGCAGCGTAGACGGGGCTGTTTACAATGAGCAGTTCTTC
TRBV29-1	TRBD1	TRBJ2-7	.	CSGRTGPYEQYF	TGCAGCGGGAGGACAGGACCCTACGAGCAGTACTTC
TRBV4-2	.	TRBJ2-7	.	CASSQSTGTDSLEWISEQYF	TGTGCCAGCAGCCAATCTACCGGGACCGATAGCCTAGAGTGGATATCGGAGCAGTACTTC
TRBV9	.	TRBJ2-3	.	CASSPKLTDTQYF	TGTGCCAGCAGCCCTAAACTCACAGATACGCAGTATTTT
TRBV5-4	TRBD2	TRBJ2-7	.	CASSSGGGYEQYF	TGTGCCAGCAGCTCCGGGGGGGGCTACGAGCAGTACTTC
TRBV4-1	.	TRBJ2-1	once	CASSPPTDSADRSYNEQFF	TGCGCCAGCAGCCCCCCGACAGATTCGGCGGACCGCTCCTACAATGAGCAGTTCTTC
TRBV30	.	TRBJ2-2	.	CAWSGERYTGELFF	TGTGCCTGGAGTGGCGAGCGGTACACCGGGGAGCTGTTTTTT
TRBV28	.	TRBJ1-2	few	CASSPPSYGYTF	TGTGCCAGCAGTCCTCCCTCCTATGGCTACACCTTC
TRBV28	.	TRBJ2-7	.	CASSLWLGTDEQYF	TGTGCCAGCAGTTTATGGCTGGGGACCGACGAGCAGTACTTC
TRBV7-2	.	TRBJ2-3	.	CASSLAGPRSGADTQYF	TGTGCCAGCAGCTTAGCAGGGCCAAGGTCGGGCGCAGATACGCAGTATTTT
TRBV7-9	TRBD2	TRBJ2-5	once	CASSPPNIAGGYQETQYF	TGTGCCAGCAGCCCCCCGAACATAGCGGGAGGCTACCAAGAGACCCAGTACTTC
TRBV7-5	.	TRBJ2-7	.	CARRVGGDTTYEQYF	TGTGCCAGAAGGGTTGGGGGGGATACAACCTACGAGCAGTACTTC
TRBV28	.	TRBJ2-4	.	CASSPAEGQQNIQYF	TGTGCCAGCAGTCCCGCCGAGGGGCAGCAAAACATTCAGTACTTC
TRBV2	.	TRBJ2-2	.	CASKGAPTGELFF	TGTGCCAGCAAGGGTGCTCCCACCGGGGAGCTGTTTTTT
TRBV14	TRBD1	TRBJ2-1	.	CASSQAFTGTGVTLSYNEQFF	TGTGCCAGCAGCCAAGCTTTCACCGGGACAGGGGTAACCCTCTCCTACAATGAGCAGTTCTTC
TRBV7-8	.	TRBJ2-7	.	CASSQFTGLSGSTYEQYF	TGTGCCAGCAGCCAATTCACAGGGCTTAGCGGGTCCACCTACGAGCAGTACTTC
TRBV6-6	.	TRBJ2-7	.	CASRSGHEQYF	TGTGCCAGCAGGTCAGGGCACGAGCAGTACTTC
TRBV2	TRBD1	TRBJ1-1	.	CASSSAGGLTEAFF	TGTGCCAGCAGTTCCGCAGGGGGGCTCACTGAAGCTTTCTTT
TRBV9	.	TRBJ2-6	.	CASSVPGANVLTF	TGTGCCAGCAGCGTACCTGGGGCCAACGTCCTGACTTTC
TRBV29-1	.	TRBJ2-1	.	CSVDGRKYNEQFF	TGCAGCGTTGACGGGAGAAAGTACAATGAGCAGTTCTTC
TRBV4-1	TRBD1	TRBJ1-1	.	CASRDLTGGFGEAFF	TGCGCCAGCAGAGACTTGACAGGGGGCTTCGGTGAAGCTTTCTTT
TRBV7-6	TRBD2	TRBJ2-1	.	CASSLALAGYEQFF	TGTGCCAGCAGCTTAGCACTAGCGGGATATGAGCAGTTCTTC